A single sample gave rise to the 32 T cell receptor beta chains below, sequenced in a study of CD8 T cells in ankylosing spondylitis. TCRdb reprocessed the 5' RACE reads via MiXCR and lists one record per CDR3 protein. The sample lists 85,000 to 100,000 distinct CDR3 sequences, roughly 9.6% occurring once. Sample: blood, either unsorted or a sorted T cell fraction (not recorded which). These receptors were collected from a male donor with ankylosing spondylitis or in good health (not recorded which).

The sample holds a few counts of this clonotype. This chain links TRBV7-6 with TRBJ2-2; no clear D. CDR1 SGHVS and CDR2 FNYEAQ come from the germline V gene. The V and J ends lost 2 bases and 5 bases respectively, with 21 bases between them. The CDR3 is made up of 18 amino acids. CDR3 nucleotide sequence: TGTGCCAGCAGCTTATTTATATCCGTGTCAGAAAAAACCGGGGAGCTGTTTTTT. Encoded protein: CASSLFISVSEKTGELFF.

At least ten counts were recorded for this clonotype. The chain employs TRBV6-2 or TRBV6-3 and TRBJ1-1, with no clear D. Between the trimmed V and J ends, which lost 6 bases and 5 bases, there was a span of 13 bases. This CDR3 is 13 amino acids long. Per the germline V gene, CDR1 is MNHEY and CDR2 is SVGEGT. The CDR3 DNA follows: TGTGCCAGCAGCCCCGGAGGATGGACTGAAGCTTTCTTT. It translates to CASSPGGWTEAFF.

This clonotype was observed at least ten times. This chain joins TRBV20-1 and TRBJ1-2, with TRBD1 matching 11 bases. The length of the CDR3 is 12 residues. After removal of 5 bases from V and 6 bases from J, the junction contained 2 bases not matched to a gene. Germline CDR1 and CDR2: DFQATT and SNEGSKA (reference sequence). CDR3 in amino acids: CSAPGQGDGYTF. CDR3 coding DNA: TGCAGTGCTCCGGGACAGGGGGATGGCTACACCTTC.

Concerning this clonotype: A much bigger clone sits one base away, suggesting this may be a read error. The rearrangement links TRBV6-1 to TRBJ2-5; 9 positions match TRBD1. CDR1 is MNHNS and CDR2 is SASEGT in the germline V gene. The CDR3 sequence is 13 residues long. CDR3 in amino acids: CAGSGTGSETQYF. The CDR3 coding sequence is TGTGCCGGCAGTGGGACAGGGTCGGAGACCCAGTACTTC.

This clonotype was seen a few times. CDR3 nucleotides: TGCAGCGCCGACTTTTCCAAAAACATTCAGTACTTC. Encoded protein: CSADFSKNIQYF. The rearrangement links TRBV29-1 to TRBJ2-4, with D hard to call. The CDR3 is 12 amino acids. The V and J ends lost 7 bases and 2 bases respectively, with 9 bases between them. Germline CDR1 reads SQVTM; CDR2 reads ANQGSEA. The full variable domain, its missing parts supplied by reference TRBV29-1 and TRBJ2-4, is SAVISQKPSRDICQRGTSLTIQCQVDSQVTMMFWYRQQPGQSLTLIATANQGSEATYESGFVIDKFPISRPNLTFSTLTVSNMSPEDSSIYLCSADFSKNIQYFGAGTRLSVL.

This sequence joins TRBV5-6 and TRBJ2-1; D assignment may be TRBD1 or TRBD2 (5 bases each). Germline CDR1 reads SGHDT; CDR2 reads YYEEEE. This CDR3 has 15 amino acids. Trimming took off 4 bases at V and 2 bases at J, with 13 bases between the two ends. The chain's CDR3 is CASSPRGAPYNEQFF. The CDR3 DNA is TGTGCCAGCAGCCCTCGAGGGGCTCCCTACAATGAGCAGTTCTTC.

This clonotype was observed many times. The V and J genes are TRBV12-3 or TRBV12-4 and TRBJ2-5, with TRBD1 matching over 7 bases. The V gene end was trimmed by 5 bases and the J gene end by 1 base; junction bases not matched to a gene: 7. CDR3 length: 15 residues. The CDR3 is CASSGDSTFQETQYF. The CDR3 DNA is TGTGCCAGCAGTGGGGACAGTACCTTCCAAGAGACCCAGTACTTC.

At least ten counts were recorded for this clonotype. The chain links TRBV29-1 to TRBJ2-1; D gene uncertain. The CDR3 runs 13 residues. Per the germline V gene, CDR1 is SQVTM and CDR2 is ANQGSEA. V lost 2 bases to trimming and J lost 0 bases, with 5 bases between them. CDR3 region: CSVEPSSYNEQFF. CDR3 bases: TGCAGCGTTGAACCTAGCTCCTACAATGAGCAGTTCTTC.

This clonotype was seen many times. The chain recombines TRBV4-2 with TRBJ2-7; TRBD2 agrees at 9 bases. Looked up from germline, CDR1 is LGHNA and CDR2 is YNFKEQ. With 0 bases clipped from V and 7 bases from J, the junction kept 10 bases outside the gene matches. The CDR3 loop spans 16 amino acids. The CDR3 sequence: CASSQDWPSGAREQYF. The CDR3 DNA follows: TGTGCCAGCAGCCAAGATTGGCCTAGCGGGGCGCGGGAGCAGTACTTC.

This clonotype was picked up many times. CDR3 loop: CASMGRGGDTQYF. CDR3 bases: TGCGCCAGCATGGGGAGGGGAGGAGATACGCAGTATTTT. The chain joins TRBV10-2 to TRBJ2-3; 7 bases line up with TRBD2. CDR3 length: 13 residues. J lost 5 bases, V lost 7 bases, and 6 bases had no gene match. Germline V CDR1 and CDR2: WSHSY, SAAADI.

This clonotype was recorded many times. J is TRBJ2-7 and V is TRBV5-1, with a weak D call TRBD2 (6 bases). The CDR3 is 15 amino acids. V lost 4 bases and J 0 bases, leaving 14 bases between the germline ends. The V gene's germline CDR1 is SGHRS and CDR2 YFSETQ. CDR3 nucleotide sequence: TGCGCCAGCAGCACCGGGACTCTCTCCTCCTACGAGCAGTACTTC. Protein: CASSTGTLSSYEQYF.

This clonotype appeared many times. The chain couples TRBV7-8 to TRBJ2-2; D unresolved. CDR1 is SGHVS and CDR2 is FQNEAQ in the germline V gene. Trimming cost V 1 base and J 4 bases, with 16 bases left between them. CDR3 length equals 17 residues. CDR3 loop: CASSLVASGFGTGELFF. As DNA, the CDR3 is TGTGCCAGCAGCTTAGTCGCTAGTGGTTTTGGCACCGGGGAGCTGTTTTTT.

In this sample, this clonotype turned up many times. This chain connects TRBV5-1 to TRBJ2-7; D not certain. This CDR3 contains 15 residues. Germline CDR1 SGHRS, CDR2 YFSETQ. Trimming pared 3 bases from V and 0 bases from J, leaving 13 bases between. CDR3 nucleotides: TGCGCCAGCAGCTCCCGGGTCCAACCCTCCTACGAGCAGTACTTC. Protein: CASSSRVQPSYEQYF.

This clonotype was picked up many times. One end of the junction varies from germline; a read error may be responsible. The genes are TRBV12-3 or TRBV12-4 and TRBJ1-6; 7 bases match TRBD1. The CDR3 consists of 13 residues. CDR3: CASSGQAHSPLHF. The CDR3 DNA reads TGTGCCAGCAGTGGACAGGCCCATTCCCCCCTCCACTTT.

This clonotype was observed many times. This sequence joins TRBV15 and TRBJ2-3, with a possible D match to TRBD2 (7 bases). CDR1 and CDR2 from the germline V gene are LNHNV and YYDKDF (reference sequence). There are 12 residues in the CDR3. V was shortened by 6 bases and J by 6 bases, with 10 bases between the two germline ends. The DNA for the CDR3 is TGTGCCACCAGTGAGGGGGGGGATACGCAGTATTTT. Its translation: CATSEGGDTQYF.

The chain combines TRBV19 with TRBJ1-3; TRBD1 is a possible D gene (6 bases). Between the trimmed V and J ends, which lost 4 bases and 4 bases, there was a span of 14 bases. The germline V gene encodes CDR1 LNHDA and CDR2 SQIVND (reference sequence). This CDR3 is built from 15 residues. The CDR3, as DNA: TGTGCCAGTAGTAAGACTGCGGACAGAGGAAACACCATATATTTT. Its translation: CASSKTADRGNTIYF.

This clonotype was recorded many times. J is TRBJ2-1 and V is TRBV13; D not certain. The CDR3 consists of 14 residues. Germline assignment: CDR1 PRHDT and CDR2 FYEKMQ (reference sequence). The V end was cut by 2 bases, the J end by 0 bases, with 5 bases between. CDR3 bases: TGTGCCAGCAGCTTAATAGTCTCCTACAATGAGCAGTTCTTC. Translating it yields CASSLIVSYNEQFF.

The sample holds many counts of this clonotype. The chain links TRBV20-1 to TRBJ2-1; TRBD2 matches 13 bases. V lost 2 bases, J lost 9 bases, and 7 bases stayed unmatched. The CDR3 extends over 15 amino acids. The germline V gene encodes CDR1 DFQATT and CDR2 SNEGSKA (reference sequence). The CDR3 sequence: CSARTSGGAKGEQFF. CDR3 bases: TGCAGTGCTAGAACTAGCGGGGGGGCAAAGGGTGAGCAGTTCTTC.

In its sample, this clonotype was seen many times. CDR3 in DNA: TGCAGCGTTGAAAGTGGACAGAACACCGGGGAGCTGTTTTTT. This codes for CSVESGQNTGELFF. This chain joins TRBV29-1 and TRBJ2-2, with D possibly being TRBD1 (5 bases). The V gene lost 2 bases and the J gene lost 1 base, with 8 bases spanning the gap. The CDR3 loop spans 14 amino acids. From germline, CDR1 is SQVTM and CDR2 ANQGSEA.

This clonotype was found many times. The V call is TRBV29-1, the J call TRBJ2-5, with D possibly being TRBD1 (6 bases). Between the trimmed V and J ends, which lost 6 bases and 3 bases, there was a span of 8 bases. CDR3 length equals 11 residues. CDR1 is SQVTM and CDR2 is ANQGSEA in the germline V gene. The CDR3 DNA reads TGCAGCGTCTCAGGGGAAGAGACCCAGTACTTC. This gives the protein CSVSGEETQYF.

This clonotype appeared many times. The chain combines TRBV27 with TRBJ2-5; 13 bases match TRBD2. Germline loops: CDR1 MNHEY, CDR2 SMNVEV (reference sequence). There are 15 residues in the CDR3. V dropped 5 bases and J dropped 4; count of bases not matched to a gene: 4. DNA for the CDR3: TGTGCCAGCAGTCTAGGGACTAGCGGGATAGAGACCCAGTACTTC. Translated, it gives CASSLGTSGIETQYF.

This clonotype has ten or more counts. The genes are TRBV20-1 and TRBJ1-5; unclear D gene. This CDR3 comprises 14 residues. In germline, CDR1 is DFQATT, CDR2 SNEGSKA (reference sequence). Trimming took off 1 base at V and 5 bases at J, with 12 bases between the two ends. CDR3 coding DNA: TGCAGTGCTAGAGGAGTAGGTTTAGATCAGCCCCAGCATTTT. It yields the protein CSARGVGLDQPQHF.

This clonotype was counted many times. This chain connects TRBV19 to TRBJ2-7, with D maybe TRBD1 (6 bases). The CDR3 is 14 amino acids. Germline V gives CDR1 LNHDA, CDR2 SQIVND (reference sequence). Trimming removed 5 bases at V and 5 bases at J, with 16 bases between. CDR3 DNA: TGTGCCAGTAGTCTAAACCGGGACATCGACGAGCAGTACTTC. It encodes CASSLNRDIDEQYF.

This clonotype was detected many times. DNA for the CDR3: TGTGCCGGTGCGAGGGGAAACACAGATACGCAGTATTTT. Its translation is CAGARGNTDTQYF. The V and J genes are TRBV9 and TRBJ2-3; either TRBD1 or TRBD2 may supply D (5 bases each). CDR3 size: 13 residues. The V and J ends lost 10 bases and 2 bases respectively, with 14 bases between them. Germline V gives CDR1 SGDLS, CDR2 YYNGEE.

This clonotype was counted at least ten times. The rearrangement links TRBV7-2 to TRBJ2-1; D ambiguous. Germline V gene lookup returns CDR1 SGHTA and CDR2 FQGNSA. V lost 3 bases to trimming and J lost 0 bases, with 9 bases between them. The CDR3 sequence is 15 residues long. This CDR3 reads CASSFKQSSYNEQFF. In nucleotides, the CDR3 is TGTGCCAGCAGCTTCAAACAGAGCTCCTACAATGAGCAGTTCTTC.

This clonotype appeared many times. The V call is TRBV5-1, the J call TRBJ2-2, with no clear D. The CDR3 spans 14 residues. Germline V gene lookup returns CDR1 SGHRS and CDR2 YFSETQ. Trimming stripped 3 bases from V and 2 bases from J, with 8 bases between. CDR3 sequence: CASSWMQNTGELFF. CDR3 DNA sequence: TGCGCCAGCAGCTGGATGCAAAACACCGGGGAGCTGTTTTTT.

This clonotype showed up many times. The rearrangement joins TRBV7-3 to TRBJ2-3; tentative D call: TRBD2 (7 bases). CDR1 SGHTA and CDR2 FQGTGA come from the germline V gene. This CDR3 region has 14 residues. V lost 2 bases, J lost 5 bases, and 11 bases lay in between. The CDR3 nucleotides are TGTGCCAGCAGCTTAGTCGGGGGGCAAGATACGCAGTATTTT. The encoded protein is CASSLVGGQDTQYF.

This chain joins TRBV20-1 and TRBJ2-2; the match to TRBD2 covers 9 bases. Germline trimming cut 1 base from V and 4 bases from J; bases unmatched to any gene: 1. Germline lookup yields CDR1 DFQATT and CDR2 SNEGSKA (reference sequence). The CDR3 runs 14 residues. The chain's CDR3 is CSARGGGATGELFF. CDR3 coding DNA: TGCAGTGCTAGAGGCGGGGGGGCCACCGGGGAGCTGTTTTTT.

This clonotype showed up many times. The gene calls are TRBV19 and TRBJ2-3, with a tentative D call TRBD1 (5 bases). In germline, CDR1 is LNHDA, CDR2 SQIVND (reference sequence). The CDR3 contains 14 residues. V lost 3 bases to trimming and J lost 6 bases, with 13 bases between them. The CDR3 DNA sequence: TGTGCCAGTAGTATCCGCAGGGCCGACGATACGCAGTATTTT. Translating gives CASSIRRADDTQYF.

Many counts were recorded for this clonotype. The chain is built from TRBV2 and TRBJ1-1; D unresolved. Germline assignment: CDR1 SNHLY and CDR2 FYNNEI. V lost 6 bases and J lost 0, with 5 bases in between. The CDR3 is 12 residues long. The DNA for the CDR3 is TGTGCCAGCAGCCTAATGAACACTGAAGCTTTCTTT. Amino acids: CASSLMNTEAFF.

This clonotype has at least ten counts. CDR3 DNA: TGTGCCAGCAGCCAGCTGGCCTACGTCGGGGGAAATCAGCCCCAGCATTTT. Amino acids: CASSQLAYVGGNQPQHF. The chain has TRBV16 and TRBJ1-5, with D possibly TRBD1 on 5 matching bases. V gave up 3 bases and J gave up 4 bases, with 19 bases separating them. The CDR3 consists of 17 residues. The germline CDR1 and CDR2 sequences are KGHSY and FQNENV.

There are many counts of this clonotype. This chain connects TRBV12-3 or TRBV12-4 to TRBJ2-3; D is uncertain. The CDR3 contains 10 residues. Trimming stripped 8 bases from V and 7 bases from J, with 7 bases between. CDR3 region: CASAINTQYF. The CDR3 bases are TGTGCCAGCGCCATTAATACGCAGTATTTT.